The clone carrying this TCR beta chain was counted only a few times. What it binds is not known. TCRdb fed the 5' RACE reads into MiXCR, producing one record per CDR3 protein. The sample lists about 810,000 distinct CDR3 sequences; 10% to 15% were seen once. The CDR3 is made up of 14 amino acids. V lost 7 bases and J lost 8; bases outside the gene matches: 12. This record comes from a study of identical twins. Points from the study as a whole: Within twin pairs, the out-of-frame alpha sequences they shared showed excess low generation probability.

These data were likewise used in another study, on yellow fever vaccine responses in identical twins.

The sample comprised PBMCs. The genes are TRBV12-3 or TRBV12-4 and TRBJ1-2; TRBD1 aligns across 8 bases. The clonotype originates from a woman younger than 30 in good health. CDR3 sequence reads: CASNPTTGVGGYTF. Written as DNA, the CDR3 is TGTGCCAGCAACCCCACGACAGGGGTGGGCGGCTACACCTTC.